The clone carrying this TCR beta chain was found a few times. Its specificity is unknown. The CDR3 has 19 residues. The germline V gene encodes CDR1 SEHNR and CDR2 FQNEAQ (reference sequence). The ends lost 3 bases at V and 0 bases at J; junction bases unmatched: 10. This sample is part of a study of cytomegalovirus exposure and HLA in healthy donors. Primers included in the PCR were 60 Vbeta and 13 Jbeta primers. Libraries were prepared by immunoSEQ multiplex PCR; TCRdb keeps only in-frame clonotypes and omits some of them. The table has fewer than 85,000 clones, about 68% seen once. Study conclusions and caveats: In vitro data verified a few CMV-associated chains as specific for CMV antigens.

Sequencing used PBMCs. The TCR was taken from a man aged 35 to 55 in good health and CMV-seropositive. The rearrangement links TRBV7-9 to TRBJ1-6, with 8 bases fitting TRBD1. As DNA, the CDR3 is TGTGCCAGCAGCTTCGTGGGACAGGTATCAAGCTCCTATAATTCACCCCTCCACTTT. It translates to CASSFVGQVSSSYNSPLHF.